This TCR beta chain is drawn from a study of OX40 agonist ivuxolimab in advanced cancers. Study at large: With a range of about 23 to 90, age averaged 60 years, and roughly 80% were male. Having had anti-PD-1, anti-PD-L1 or anti-CTLA-4 therapy before was allowed, and roughly 40% had some. Partial responses were recorded for three patients, including one with hepatocellular carcinoma and two with cutaneous melanoma. General study results and limits: CD8+ T cells averaged more expanded clones than CD4+.

The CDR3 contains 14 residues. With 2 bases removed from V and 1 base from J, the gap between germline ends came to 6 bases. Germline loops: CDR1 MDHEN, CDR2 SYDVKM. A note on this clone: What it recognizes is unknown.

The data were produced by immunoSEQ multiplex PCR, yet TCRdb's version contains in-frame clones alone and is incomplete. In the table there are 15,000 to 20,000 clones, around 69% of which are singletons. V gene TRBV28 combines with J gene TRBJ2-1; D is undetermined. This clonotype was obtained from an adult with an advanced solid tumor such as melanoma, head and neck, liver or kidney cancer. The starting material was CD4+ or CD8+ T cells sorted from blood, obtained in a trial of the OX40 agonist ivuxolimab. This CDR3 reads CASSLVGSYNEQFF. For the CDR3, the DNA is TGTGCCAGCAGTTTAGTGGGGTCCTACAATGAGCAGTTCTTC.